Each of the 24 T cell receptor beta chains below was sequenced from the same sample in a study of T-cell memory formation after mild COVID-19. TCRdb re-called the 5' RACE reads through MiXCR, storing one row per CDR3 protein. Of around 500,000 distinct CDR3 sequences in the sample, 15% to 20% are singletons; the top ten hold about 12%. The sample consisted of PBMCs or a T cell subset sorted from them (not recorded which). These receptor sequences come from an adult woman who had mild COVID-19 (a few samples of this study predate the infection). Cell type and time point are not known.

CDR3: CSARQSGRGTGELFF. The DNA for the CDR3 is TGCAGTGCTAGACAAAGCGGGAGGGGTACCGGGGAGCTGTTTTTT. The chain combines TRBV20-1 with TRBJ2-2, with 10 bases lining up with TRBD2. The V gene's germline CDR1 is DFQATT and CDR2 SNEGSKA (reference sequence). Trimming cost V 2 bases and J 5 bases; bases outside gene matches: 5. This CDR3 is built from 15 residues.

This clonotype was seen a handful of times. Sequence at one end of the junction differs from germline and may be a read error. V gene TRBV5-1 combines with J gene TRBJ1-1; the D is unclear. CDR1 is SGHRS and CDR2 is YFSETQ in the germline V gene. The CDR3 covers 15 residues. Here the CDR3 reads CASSTGVDLNNEAFF. CDR3 sequence (DNA): TGCGCCAGCAGCACCGGCGTTGATTTGAACAATGAAGCTTTCTTT.

This clonotype was recorded at least ten times. The chain links TRBV3-1 to TRBJ2-5; 9 nucleotides agree with TRBD1. The CDR3 covers 14 residues. The junction had 4 bases not matched to a gene; V was cut back by 1 base and J by 7 bases. The V gene's germline CDR1 is LGHDT and CDR2 YNNKEL (reference sequence). The CDR3 bases are TGTGCCAGCAGCCAAGGACAGGGGGGGGGGACCCAGTACTTC. Residues: CASSQGQGGGTQYF.

This clonotype has only a few counts. This chain uses TRBV4-1 with TRBJ2-5; D remains ambiguous. Germline assignment: CDR1 MGHRA and CDR2 YSYEKL. The ends were cut back, 1 base at V and 5 bases at J, with 8 bases in the middle. The CDR3 is made up of 13 amino acids. CDR3 loop: CASSQALGETQYF. For the CDR3, the DNA is TGCGCCAGCAGCCAAGCCCTCGGGGAGACCCAGTACTTC.

Only a few counts were recorded for this clonotype. The chain employs TRBV7-2 and TRBJ2-2; maybe TRBD2 (7 bases). The germline V gene encodes CDR1 SGHTA and CDR2 FQGNSA. V lost 5 bases to trimming and J lost 2 bases, with 15 bases between them. This CDR3 is built from 16 residues. The CDR3 loop reads CASSPRRGANTGELFF. CDR3 DNA sequence: TGTGCCAGCAGCCCACGCCGGGGGGCCAACACCGGGGAGCTGTTTTTT.

The CDR3 spells CASRSSGASSYNEQFF. CDR3 in DNA: TGCGCCAGCAGGTCTTCGGGGGCGAGCTCCTACAATGAGCAGTTCTTC. The gene calls are TRBV5-1 and TRBJ2-1; D may correspond to TRBD1 or TRBD2 (6 bases each). The CDR3 is made up of 16 amino acids. Germline values: CDR1 SGHRS, CDR2 YFSETQ. Trimming took 5 bases from V and 0 from J, leaving 15 bases between them.

This clonotype has more than one count but fewer than ten. The chain combines TRBV29-1 with TRBJ2-7, with D possibly matching TRBD1 (5 bases). The CDR3 is 12 amino acids. Trimming pared 5 bases from V and 5 bases from J, leaving 13 bases between. Germline V gene sequence: CDR1 SQVTM, CDR2 ANQGSEA. The CDR3 nucleotides are TGCAGCGTTTATTCTAGGGGCCACGAGCAGTACTTC. This codes for CSVYSRGHEQYF.

V usage is TRBV7-9 and J usage is TRBJ1-2; TRBD1 aligns across 8 bases. The ends lost 5 bases at V and 4 bases at J; junction bases unmatched: 9. Per germline, CDR1 SEHNR and CDR2 FQNEAQ (reference sequence). CDR3 length: 15 residues. In nucleotides, the CDR3 is TGTGCCAGCAGCCCACCGCAGGGGGCAGGCTATGGCTACACCTTC. Its protein product is CASSPPQGAGYGYTF.

The rearrangement uses TRBV9 and TRBJ2-7, with D perhaps being TRBD1 or TRBD2 (7 bases each). Germline CDR1 reads SGDLS; CDR2 reads YYNGEE. V was pared by 4 bases and J by 4 bases, with 24 bases between. The CDR3 is 17 residues long. The CDR3 sequence is CASSQGGAGRSLYEQYF. CDR3 nucleotides: TGTGCCAGCAGCCAGGGGGGGGCCGGTCGGTCCCTTTACGAGCAGTACTTC.

This clonotype turned up a few times. V gene TRBV12-3 or TRBV12-4 combines with J gene TRBJ1-2; D ambiguous. The CDR3 runs to 11 residues. Trimming took off 5 bases at V and 3 bases at J, with 4 bases between the two ends. The CDR3 region is CASSNHYGYTF. The CDR3 region has the DNA TGTGCCAGCAGTAACCACTATGGCTACACCTTC.

This chain links TRBV4-3 with TRBJ1-2; D is uncertain. Germline V CDR1 and CDR2: LGHNA, YSLEER. The V end was cut by 0 bases, the J end by 5 bases, with 10 bases between. This CDR3 spans 14 amino acids. In DNA, the CDR3 is TGCGCCAGCAGCCAAGATGGGGAGACTTATGGCTACACCTTC. Translated, it gives CASSQDGETYGYTF.

The chain links TRBV9 to TRBJ1-2; D uncertain. The germline V gene has CDR1 SGDLS and CDR2 YYNGEE. Trimming shortened V by 4 bases and J by 3 bases, and 10 bases separated the two germline ends. This CDR3 is 13 amino acids long. This chain's CDR3 is CASSHASDYGYTF. CDR3 nucleotides: TGTGCCAGCAGCCACGCGTCTGACTATGGCTACACCTTC. Full variable domain (missing parts from reference TRBV9 and TRBJ1-2): DSGVTQTPKHLITATGQRVTLRCSPRSGDLSVYWYQQSLDQGLQFLIQYYNGEERAKGNILERFSAQQFPDLHSELNLSSLELGDSALYFCASSHASDYGYTFGSGTRLTVV.

The CDR3 region is CASSSAGGGYTF. CDR3 nucleotide sequence: TGTGCCAGCAGCTCTGCTGGTGGCGGCTACACCTTC. The V gene is TRBV7-9, the J gene TRBJ1-2, with D unclear. The germline V gene encodes CDR1 SEHNR and CDR2 FQNEAQ (reference sequence). Trimming removed 4 bases at V and 8 bases at J, with 11 bases between. The CDR3 runs to 12 residues.

This chain uses TRBV12-3 or TRBV12-4 with TRBJ2-5, with TRBD2 matching 8 bases. The J segment lost 5 bases and the V segment lost 4 bases, leaving 9 bases of the junction unmatched. This CDR3 comprises 15 residues. The CDR3: CASSYRRGVKETQYF. The CDR3 DNA reads TGTGCCAGCAGTTACCGGCGGGGGGTAAAGGAGACCCAGTACTTC.

This rearrangement joins TRBV12-5 to TRBJ2-1, with D perhaps being TRBD1 or TRBD2 (6 bases each). Trimming stripped 0 bases from V and 5 bases from J, with 20 bases between. Per germline, CDR1 LGHNT and CDR2 FRNRAP. CDR3 length: 18 residues. In DNA, the CDR3 is TGTGCTAGTGGTTTGGTACTTACGATGGGGGCGGGAAACAATGAGCAGTTCTTC. Translated, it gives CASGLVLTMGAGNNEQFF. Full variable domain (rest looked up from reference TRBV12-5 and TRBJ2-1): DARVTQTPRHKVTEMGQEVTMRCQPILGHNTVFWYRQTMMQGLELLAYFRNRAPLDDSGMPKDRFSAEMPDATLATLKIQPSEPRDSAVYFCASGLVLTMGAGNNEQFFGPGTRLTVL.

This clonotype has just a few counts. The genes are TRBV9 and TRBJ2-3; D perhaps matches TRBD2 (5 bases). Germline V gives CDR1 SGDLS, CDR2 YYNGEE. The CDR3 is 15 amino acids. Trimming removed 0 bases at V and 5 bases at J, with 13 bases between. The CDR3 nucleotides are TGTGCCAGCAGCGTAGGGGTAGCGACGCAAGATACGCAGTATTTT. This encodes CASSVGVATQDTQYF.

The chain combines TRBV11-2 with TRBJ2-1; 8 nucleotides agree with TRBD1. The CDR3 loop spans 15 amino acids. V shed 4 bases and J 7 bases; nucleotides not matched to a gene: 9. CDR1 and CDR2 (germline): SGHAT, FQNNGV. The CDR3 loop reads CASSSGQGRGNEQFF. CDR3 sequence (DNA): TGTGCCAGCAGCTCCGGACAGGGTAGGGGAAATGAGCAGTTCTTC.

This sequence joins TRBV19 and TRBJ2-3, with D possibly TRBD1 on 5 matching bases. This CDR3 is 14 amino acids long. Trimming stripped 5 bases from V and 1 base from J, with 10 bases between. Per the germline V gene, CDR1 is LNHDA and CDR2 is SQIVND (reference sequence). CDR3 sequence: CASSLQDGTDTQYF. The CDR3 region has the DNA TGTGCCAGTAGTCTACAGGACGGCACAGATACGCAGTATTTT.

This clonotype has a count of ten or more. This chain's CDR3 is CASSPRAVLRDTQYF. The CDR3 DNA follows: TGTGCCAGCAGCCCAAGAGCGGTCCTTCGGGATACGCAGTATTTT. V and J are TRBV7-2 and TRBJ2-3; perhaps TRBD2 as D (5 bases). The V end was cut by 5 bases, the J end by 6 bases, with 18 bases between. Per the germline V gene, CDR1 is SGHTA and CDR2 is FQGNSA. The CDR3 has 15 amino acids.

This clonotype showed up just a few times. The gene calls are TRBV7-9 and TRBJ2-1, with 14 bases identical to TRBD2. Losses at the gene ends were 7 bases for V and 0 bases for J; bases not matched to a gene: 14. The CDR3 sequence is 20 residues long. Germline V lookup: CDR1 SEHNR, CDR2 FQNEAQ (reference sequence). This chain's CDR3 is CASTSPWTSGRQTSYNEQFF. Written as DNA, the CDR3 is TGTGCCAGCACCTCCCCTTGGACTAGCGGGAGGCAAACCTCCTACAATGAGCAGTTCTTC. Variable domain in full (rest from reference TRBV7-9 and TRBJ2-1): DTGVSQNPRHKITKRGQNVTFRCDPISEHNRLYWYRQTLGQGPEFLTYFQNEAQLEKSRLLSDRFSAERPKGSFSTLEIQRTEQGDSAMYLCASTSPWTSGRQTSYNEQFFGPGTRLTVL.

This clonotype was seen only a few times. This sequence joins TRBV20-1 and TRBJ1-4; D is unclear. Per the germline V gene, CDR1 is DFQATT and CDR2 is SNEGSKA (reference sequence). This CDR3 comprises 15 residues. The V end was cut by 2 bases, the J end by 0 bases, with 10 bases between. CDR3 bases: TGCAGTGCTAGAAATCCGGGAGCAACTAATGAAAAACTGTTTTTT. It specifies CSARNPGATNEKLFF.

A few counts support this clonotype. V is TRBV12-3 or TRBV12-4 and J is TRBJ1-1; D is ambiguous. Deletions cut 3 bases from V and 2 bases from J, with 7 bases between. The CDR3 spans 13 residues. CDR3 bases: TGTGCCAGCAGTTTTCTGATCAACACTGAAGCTTTCTTT. It specifies CASSFLINTEAFF.

The genes are TRBV29-1 and TRBJ2-3; 7 bases line up with TRBD1. This CDR3 spans 13 amino acids. Germline CDR1 is SQVTM and CDR2 is ANQGSEA. With 6 bases clipped from V and 0 bases from J, the junction kept 3 bases outside the gene matches. The CDR3 DNA reads TGCAGCGTACACAGGGGTAGCACAGATACGCAGTATTTT. This translates into CSVHRGSTDTQYF.

There are many counts of this clonotype. The J gene is TRBJ2-3, the V gene TRBV6-1; 10 bases are shared with TRBD2. This CDR3 comprises 12 residues. In germline, CDR1 is MNHNS, CDR2 SASEGT. V was pared by 7 bases and J by 15 bases, with 10 bases of the junction left unmatched. CDR3 sequence: CASNTFGTSVYF. Here the CDR3 DNA reads TGTGCCAGCAACACCTTCGGGACTAGCGTTTATTTT.